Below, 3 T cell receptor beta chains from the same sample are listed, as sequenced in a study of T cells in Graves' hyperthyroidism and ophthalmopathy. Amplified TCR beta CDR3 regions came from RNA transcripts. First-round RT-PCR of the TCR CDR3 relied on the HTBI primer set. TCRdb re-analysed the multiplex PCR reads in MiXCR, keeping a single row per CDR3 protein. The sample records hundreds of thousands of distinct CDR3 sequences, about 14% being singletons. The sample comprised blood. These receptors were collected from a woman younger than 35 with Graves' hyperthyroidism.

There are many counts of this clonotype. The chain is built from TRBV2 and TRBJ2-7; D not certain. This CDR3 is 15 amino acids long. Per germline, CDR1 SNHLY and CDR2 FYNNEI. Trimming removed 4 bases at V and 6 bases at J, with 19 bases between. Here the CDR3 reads CASSANRPGQLEQYF. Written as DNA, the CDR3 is TGTGCCAGCAGTGCCAATCGGCCCGGGCAACTCGAGCAGTACTTC.

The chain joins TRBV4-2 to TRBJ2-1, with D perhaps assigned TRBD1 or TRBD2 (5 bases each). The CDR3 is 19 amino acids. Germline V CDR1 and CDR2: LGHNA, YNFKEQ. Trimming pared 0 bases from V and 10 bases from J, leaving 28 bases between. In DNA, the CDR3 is TGTGCCAGCAGCCAAGAATTTGTCCAGGGAGACGAGCTCCCTATGGAGCAGTTCTTC. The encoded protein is CASSQEFVQGDELPMEQFF.

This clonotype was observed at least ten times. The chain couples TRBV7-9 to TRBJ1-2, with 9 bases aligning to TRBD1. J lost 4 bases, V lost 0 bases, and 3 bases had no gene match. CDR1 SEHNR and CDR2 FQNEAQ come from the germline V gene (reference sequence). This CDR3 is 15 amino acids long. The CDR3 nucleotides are TGTGCCAGCAGCTTAGCGGACAGGGGTGGCTATGGCTACACCTTC. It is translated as CASSLADRGGYGYTF.